The 28 T cell receptor beta chains presented below share a single source sample, sequenced in a study of blood T cell repertoires in COVID-19 (dated by TCRdb to 2020 to 2022). Receptors were amplified or captured by the immunoSEQ multiplex PCR assay. TCRdb obtained this table from immuneACCESS and retained in-frame rearrangements with V and J assigned. These tables miss some clones; where compared with another copy, unresolved V genes account for less than half of the shortfall, and the remainder is unexplained. This sample is represented by approximately 140,000 clones; about 86% of them were singletons. The ten top clones hold 8.2% of the sample. Specimen: peripheral blood. The receptors come from an older woman with acute or convalescent COVID-19.

A remark on this clone: One junction end does not reproduce the germline sequence, and a read error may be involved. The chain has TRBV30 and TRBJ1-4; D gene ambiguous. CDR3 length equals 12 residues. CDR1 is GTSNPN and CDR2 is SVGIG in the germline V gene (reference sequence). The CDR3 here is CARSGVNEKLFF. The DNA for the CDR3 is TGTGCCCGGAGCGGGGTTAATGAAAAACTGTTTTTT.

The gene calls are TRBV18 and TRBJ1-2, with TRBD1 identical over 11 bases. CDR3 length equals 16 residues. Losses at the gene ends were 0 bases for V and 2 bases for J; bases not matched to a gene: 2. Germline V gene lookup returns CDR1 KGHSH and CDR2 LQKENI. CDR3 in amino acids: CASSPPGQGGNYGYTF. In DNA, the CDR3 is TGTGCCAGCTCACCACCGGGACAGGGGGGGAACTATGGCTACACCTTC. Full variable domain (outside the CDR3, taken from reference TRBV18 and TRBJ1-2): NAGVMQNPRHLVRRRGQEARLRCSPMKGHSHVYWYRQLPEEGLKFMVYLQKENIIDESGMPKERFSAEFPKEGPSILRIQQVVRGDSAAYFCASSPPGQGGNYGYTFGSGTRLTVV.

This clone was counted a few times. This chain joins TRBV11-3 and TRBJ1-2; the D gene is possibly TRBD1 (6 bases). Germline-derived CDR1 and CDR2 are SGHNT and YENEEA. V lost 8 bases and J lost 8, with 21 bases in between. CDR3 length: 14 residues. The CDR3 sequence is CASGSGGGARGYTF. CDR3 in DNA: TGTGCCAGCGGATCAGGTGGGGGGGCGCGAGGCTACACCTTC.

The chain joins TRBV2 to TRBJ2-5; 8 nucleotides line up with TRBD1. V trimming: 7 bases; J trimming: 0 bases; junction bases outside the gene matches: 4. This CDR3 region has 14 residues. From germline, CDR1 is SNHLY and CDR2 FYNNEI. The CDR3 coding sequence is TGTGCCAGCACTAAGGACAGGGACCAAGAGACCCAGTACTTC. Encoded protein: CASTKDRDQETQYF. The full variable domain, in which reference TRBV2 and TRBJ2-5 provide the parts outside the CDR3, is EPEVTQTPSHQVTQMGQEVILRCVPISNHLYFYWYRQILGQKVEFLVSFYNNEISEKSEIFDDQFSVERPDGSNFTLKIRSTKLEDSAMYFCASTKDRDQETQYFGPGTRLLVL.

The chain uses TRBV2 and TRBJ2-1; no definite D call. V lost 4 bases and J 7 bases, leaving 5 bases between the germline ends. CDR3 length: 11 amino acids. In germline, CDR1 is SNHLY, CDR2 FYNNEI. The CDR3, as DNA: TGTGCCAGCAGTGTACTGAATGAGCAGTTCTTC. It translates to CASSVLNEQFF.

The chain couples TRBV7-9 to TRBJ1-5, with 7 bases fitting TRBD1. CDR1 and CDR2 from the germline V gene are SEHNR and FQNEAQ (reference sequence). With V trimmed by 1 base and J by 0 bases, 9 bases remained unmatched. The CDR3 sequence is 18 residues long. CDR3 loop: CASSLGGTGAYSNQPQHF. CDR3 DNA: TGTGCCAGCAGCTTAGGGGGAACAGGGGCGTATAGCAATCAGCCCCAGCATTTT.

V usage is TRBV6-5 and J usage is TRBJ1-1; D call uncertain. Trimming stripped 3 bases from V and 4 bases from J, with 6 bases between. The CDR3 extends over 12 amino acids. Germline CDR1 is MNHEY and CDR2 is SVGAGI. In DNA, the CDR3 is TGTGCCAGCAGTTATTTGAGCACTGAAGCTTTCTTT. It encodes CASSYLSTEAFF.

The rearrangement joins TRBV5-6 to TRBJ2-7; 13 bases are a match to TRBD2. The CDR3 totals 17 residues. Germline CDR1 SGHDT, CDR2 YYEEEE. V dropped 1 base and J dropped 0; count of bases not matched to a gene: 4. The CDR3 nucleotides are TGTGCCAGCAGCTTGAGGAGACTAGCGGGAGGCTCCTACGAGCAGTACTTC. It yields the protein CASSLRRLAGGSYEQYF.

The chain is built from TRBV5-1 and TRBJ2-7, with TRBD1 identical over 8 bases. Trimming at V came to 5 bases and at J to 6 bases, leaving 10 bases not matched to a gene. Per germline, CDR1 SGHRS and CDR2 YFSETQ. The CDR3 length is 14 residues. The CDR3 DNA reads as TGCGCCAGCAGAGGACAGGGTCTGCTCATCGAGCAGTACTTC. It is translated as CASRGQGLLIEQYF. Full variable domain (rest looked up from reference TRBV5-1 and TRBJ2-7): KAGVTQTPRYLIKTRGQQVTLSCSPISGHRSVSWYQQTPGQGLQFLFEYFSETQRNKGNFPGRFSGRQFSNSRSEMNVSTLELGDSALYLCASRGQGLLIEQYFGPGTRLTVT.

V gene TRBV5-1 combines with J gene TRBJ2-4, with 10 positions matching TRBD1. The germline V gene encodes CDR1 SGHRS and CDR2 YFSETQ. The CDR3 has 16 amino acids. V shed 2 bases and J 3 bases; nucleotides not matched to a gene: 5. The CDR3 is CASSFPGTGDKNIQYF. CDR3 in DNA: TGCGCCAGCAGCTTCCCCGGGACAGGGGACAAAAACATTCAGTACTTC.

This chain uses TRBV6-5 with TRBJ2-3; no clear D. CDR3 length: 15 amino acids. V was shortened by 6 bases and J by 2 bases, with 15 bases between the two germline ends. Per the germline V gene, CDR1 is MNHEY and CDR2 is SVGAGI. The CDR3: CASSLTHAHTDTQYF. CDR3 in DNA: TGTGCCAGCAGCCTAACCCACGCCCACACAGATACGCAGTATTTT.

Comments on this clone: A junction boundary mismatches the germline segment, possibly from a read error. V usage is TRBV4-1 and J usage is TRBJ1-2; 9 bases map to TRBD1. The CDR3 has 15 amino acids. Germline values: CDR1 MGHRA, CDR2 YSYEKL. The CDR3 coding sequence is TGCGCCAGCAGCCAAGAGGGGGCGGGGACAGGGAGATCCCACTTC. Translating gives CASSQEGAGTGRSHF.

V gene TRBV4-1 combines with J gene TRBJ2-2; 7 nucleotides line up with TRBD2. The CDR3 is made up of 17 amino acids. The V gene's germline CDR1 is MGHRA and CDR2 YSYEKL. Trimming took 2 bases from V and 6 from J; bases not matched to a gene: 12. This CDR3 reads CASSQRSGAGVAGELFF. CDR3 DNA sequence: TGCGCCAGCAGCCAAAGGTCGGGCGCGGGGGTTGCCGGGGAGCTGTTTTTT.

This sequence joins TRBV6-5 and TRBJ2-7; 9 bases match TRBD1. After removal of 2 bases from V and 5 bases from J, the junction contained 10 bases not matched to a gene. CDR1 and CDR2 (germline): MNHEY, SVGAGI. The CDR3 spans 16 residues. For the CDR3, the DNA is TGTGCCAGCAGTTACGAACCGGGACAGGGCCCCCACGAGCAGTACTTC. This translates into CASSYEPGQGPHEQYF.

The chain recombines TRBV2 with TRBJ1-2; the match to TRBD1 covers 7 bases. Germline-derived CDR1 and CDR2 are SNHLY and FYNNEI. V lost 3 bases to trimming and J lost 4 bases; unmatched junction nucleotides: 8. The CDR3 is 15 residues long. The CDR3 DNA reads TGTGCCAGCAGTGACTTGGGACAGCCTATCTATGGCTACACCTTC. The encoded protein is CASSDLGQPIYGYTF.

The chain uses TRBV5-1 and TRBJ2-5; 10 nucleotides align to TRBD2. With V trimmed by 0 bases and J by 5 bases, 7 bases remained unmatched. The germline gives CDR1 SGHRS, CDR2 YFSETQ. The CDR3 loop spans 16 amino acids. The CDR3 protein is CASSLAGLALGETQYF. CDR3 nucleotides: TGCGCCAGCAGCTTGGCGGGACTAGCGTTAGGGGAGACCCAGTACTTC. Using reference TRBV5-1 and TRBJ2-5 for the parts outside the CDR3, the full variable domain is KAGVTQTPRYLIKTRGQQVTLSCSPISGHRSVSWYQQTPGQGLQFLFEYFSETQRNKGNFPGRFSGRQFSNSRSEMNVSTLELGDSALYLCASSLAGLALGETQYFGPGTRLLVL.

This chain connects TRBV6-5 to TRBJ2-3, with TRBD2 matching 8 bases. The CDR3 consists of 15 residues. Trimming at V came to 4 bases and at J to 1 base, leaving 4 bases not matched to a gene. Germline loops: CDR1 MNHEY, CDR2 SVGAGI. In nucleotides, the CDR3 is TGTGCCAGCAGTTCGGGGGGGCAGGGCACAGATACGCAGTATTTT. The encoded protein is CASSSGGQGTDTQYF.

The chain uses TRBV9 and TRBJ2-3, with TRBD2 matching 14 bases. CDR3 size: 19 residues. Germline CDR1 SGDLS, CDR2 YYNGEE. The V and J ends lost 4 bases and 2 bases, in that order; junction bases with no gene match: 12. CDR3 protein: CASSSGLAGALDVTDTQYF. The CDR3 nucleotides are TGTGCCAGCAGCTCGGGACTAGCGGGGGCGCTGGACGTCACAGATACGCAGTATTTT.

J is TRBJ1-3 and V is TRBV18; TRBD1 aligns across 7 bases. Germline trimming cut 3 bases from V and 3 bases from J; bases unmatched to any gene: 8. The CDR3 length is 16 residues. CDR1 KGHSH and CDR2 LQKENI come from the germline V gene. CDR3 amino acids: CASSPAEGALGNTIYF. The DNA of the CDR3 is TGTGCCAGCTCACCCGCGGAGGGGGCCCTTGGAAACACCATATATTTT.

This chain joins TRBV3-1 (or the pseudogene TRBV3-2) and TRBJ1-1; tentatively, D is TRBD1 (6 bases). V dropped 6 bases and J dropped 1 base, with 12 bases sitting between them. Germline CDR1 reads LGHDT; CDR2 reads YNNKEL (reference sequence). This CDR3 has 14 residues. CDR3 sequence (DNA): TGTGCCAGCAGGCTGGGACAACCGAACACTGAAGCTTTCTTT. This sequence encodes CASRLGQPNTEAFF.

This sequence joins TRBV7-9 and TRBJ1-6; D gene ambiguous. From germline, CDR1 is SEHNR and CDR2 FQNEAQ (reference sequence). The CDR3 spans 20 residues. V lost 5 bases and J 3 bases, leaving 26 bases between the germline ends. CDR3 nucleotides: TGTGCCAGCAGCAGAGGATCAGAGACTTTCACCCCGTACTATAATTCACCCCTCCACTTT. It is translated as CASSRGSETFTPYYNSPLHF.

This chain joins TRBV9 and TRBJ1-5, with D perhaps TRBD1 (5 bases). The germline V gene encodes CDR1 SGDLS and CDR2 YYNGEE. The V gene lost 2 bases and the J gene lost 6 bases, with 12 bases spanning the gap. This CDR3 spans 14 amino acids. CDR3 sequence (DNA): TGTGCCAGCAGCGTCGGGGGAGCGGGTCAGCCCCAGCATTTT. Translated, it gives CASSVGGAGQPQHF.

This chain connects TRBV6-6 to TRBJ2-7; D might be TRBD1 (5 bases). Germline values: CDR1 MNHNY, CDR2 SVGAGI (reference sequence). V lost 10 bases to trimming and J lost 4 bases, with 14 bases between them. The CDR3 spans 12 residues. The CDR3 sequence: CATAQGPYEQYF. The CDR3 DNA follows: TGTGCCACCGCCCAGGGTCCATACGAGCAGTACTTC.

This clone is a singleton in its sample. The chain has TRBV2 and TRBJ2-2; maybe TRBD1 (6 bases). V dropped 7 bases and J dropped 1 base, with 10 bases sitting between them. The CDR3 is made up of 14 amino acids. CDR1 is SNHLY, CDR2 FYNNEI, per germline. The CDR3 loop reads CASKGQMNTGELFF. The CDR3 nucleotides read TGTGCCAGCAAAGGACAGATGAACACCGGGGAGCTGTTTTTT.

This clone has just one count. The V gene is TRBV30, the J gene TRBJ2-5, with 10 bases identical to TRBD2. Germline V lookup: CDR1 GTSNPN, CDR2 SVGIG (reference sequence). The CDR3 loop spans 12 amino acids. Trimming cost V 4 bases and J 5 bases; bases outside gene matches: 1. DNA for the CDR3: TGTGCCTGGACTAGCGGGGGTGAGACCCAGTACTTC. Translating gives CAWTSGGETQYF. Based on the CDR3 plus reference TRBV30 and TRBJ2-5, the full variable domain is SQTIHQWPATLVQPVGSPLSLECTVEGTSNPNLYWYRQAAGRGLQLLFYSVGIGQISSEVPQNLSASRPQDRQFILSSKKLLLSDSGFYLCAWTSGGETQYFGPGTRLLVL.

The J gene is TRBJ1-1, the V gene TRBV4-1; 8 bases fit TRBD1. The germline V gene encodes CDR1 MGHRA and CDR2 YSYEKL. The CDR3 totals 15 residues. Trimming took 0 bases from V and 4 from J; bases not matched to a gene: 4. Written as DNA, the CDR3 is TGCGCCAGCAGCCAAGACGGACAGGGTGGCACTGAAGCTTTCTTT. This encodes CASSQDGQGGTEAFF.

The chain carries TRBV5-4 and TRBJ1-1; possibly TRBD1 for D (6 bases). Trimming stripped 9 bases from V and 3 bases from J, with 21 bases between. CDR1 and CDR2 from the germline V gene are SGHNT and YYREEE (reference sequence). The CDR3 is 15 residues long. The CDR3 region is CAILRGPNTDTEAFF. In DNA form, the CDR3 reads TGTGCCATTCTCAGGGGCCCCAACACGGACACTGAAGCTTTCTTT.

J is TRBJ2-7 and V is TRBV7-8; 7 bases agree with TRBD1. Germline trimming cut 5 bases from V and 7 bases from J; bases unmatched to any gene: 14. This CDR3 is built from 15 residues. Germline CDR1 reads SGHVS; CDR2 reads FQNEAQ. The DNA for the CDR3 is TGTGCCAGCAGCCGAGAGGGGGCAGGCCTCGGGGAGCAGTACTTC. Its translation is CASSREGAGLGEQYF.